The present entry profiles one T cell receptor (beta chain) with its context. This sample includes further DNA sequences coding for the same CDR3. The sample originates from a study of cytomegalovirus exposure and HLA in healthy donors. This CDR3 has 12 amino acids. V was clipped by 2 bases and J by 7 bases, with 6 bases between them. Looked up from germline, CDR1 is SGHRS and CDR2 is YFSETQ. Primers for the PCR totalled 60 Vbeta and 13 Jbeta. Assay: immunoSEQ multiplex PCR; the TCRdb copy retains only in-frame clones and omits some. Of about 160,000 clones detected, about 77% appear once; the ten largest clones hold about 1.3%.

Specimen: PBMCs. The sequence was obtained from a woman between 50 and 59 years old in good health and CMV-seronegative. The rearrangement joins TRBV5-1 to TRBJ1-4; a possible D gene is TRBD1 (6 bases). CDR3 residues: CASSLGGEKLFF. In nucleotides, the CDR3 is TGCGCCAGCAGCTTAGGGGGTGAAAAACTGTTTTTT.